The 7 T cell receptor beta chains below come from one sample, sequenced in a study of T cells after yellow fever vaccination. TCRdb recomputed calls from the 5' RACE reads with MiXCR, one row per CDR3 protein. The sample records approximately 300,000 distinct CDR3 sequences, 8.7% being singletons. Sequencing was performed on PBMCs, taken on the day of the first yellow fever vaccination. The receptors shown here come from a man aged 18 to 30 who received the YFV17D yellow fever vaccine.

This clonotype came up many times. The chain uses TRBV27 and TRBJ2-7; a weak D match, TRBD1 (6 bases). V lost 10 bases and J lost 0, with 13 bases in between. In germline, CDR1 is MNHEY, CDR2 SMNVEV (reference sequence). This CDR3 is built from 13 residues. This CDR3 is CATRGDRSYEQYF. CDR3 nucleotide sequence: TGTGCCACCAGGGGAGACCGCTCCTACGAGCAGTACTTC.

The chain links TRBV18 to TRBJ2-5; D remains ambiguous. Germline-derived CDR1 and CDR2 are KGHSH and LQKENI. The CDR3 length is 15 residues. Trimming took 1 base from V and 1 from J, leaving 10 bases between them. CDR3 region: CASSPRAGGQETQYF. The CDR3 nucleotides are TGTGCCAGCTCACCACGGGCAGGCGGCCAAGAGACCCAGTACTTC. Filled out from reference TRBV18 and TRBJ2-5, the complete variable domain reads NAGVMQNPRHLVRRRGQEARLRCSPMKGHSHVYWYRQLPEEGLKFMVYLQKENIIDESGMPKERFSAEFPKEGPSILRIQQVVRGDSAAYFCASSPRAGGQETQYFGPGTRLLVL.

This clonotype was observed many times. The rearrangement links TRBV7-9 to TRBJ2-2, with unresolved D. With 4 bases removed from V and 5 bases from J, the gap between germline ends came to 11 bases. There are 14 residues in the CDR3. CDR1 is SEHNR, CDR2 FQNEAQ, per germline (reference sequence). The CDR3 loop is CASSSPGGTGELFF. In DNA, the CDR3 is TGTGCCAGCAGCTCCCCGGGCGGAACCGGGGAGCTGTTTTTT.

This clonotype appeared a few times. The chain couples TRBV4-3 to TRBJ2-3; a weak D match, TRBD1 (6 bases). The germline V gene has CDR1 LGHNA and CDR2 YSLEER. The CDR3 runs 16 residues. V shed 3 bases and J shed 1 base, with 14 bases lying between them. The CDR3 is CASSQTGTLGTDTQYF. CDR3 DNA sequence: TGCGCCAGCAGCCAGACCGGGACATTAGGCACAGATACGCAGTATTTT.

The table lists this clonotype with a few counts. The chain employs TRBV7-3 and TRBJ2-1; D is tentatively TRBD1 or TRBD2 (6 bases each). Germline assignment: CDR1 SGHTA and CDR2 FQGTGA. The CDR3 spans 14 residues. Deletions cut 3 bases from V and 9 bases from J, with 15 bases between. The CDR3 spells CASSFGGPSGEQFF. The CDR3 DNA follows: TGTGCCAGCAGCTTCGGGGGCCCGTCGGGTGAGCAGTTCTTC.

The rearrangement uses TRBV6-2 or TRBV6-3 and TRBJ1-5, with D hard to call. The CDR3 length is 14 residues. Germline loops: CDR1 MNHEY, CDR2 SVGEGT. The V end lost 3 bases, the J end lost 7 bases, and 13 bases lay between the germline ends. The CDR3, as DNA: TGTGCCAGCAGTTATTCGGATTTTGACCAGCCCCAGCATTTT. Translating gives CASSYSDFDQPQHF.

This clonotype was found many times. The V call is TRBV7-2, the J call TRBJ2-7; 7 bases map to TRBD1. Unmatched junction bases numbered 9, after V lost 1 base and J lost 12 bases. Germline lookup yields CDR1 SGHTA and CDR2 FQGNSA. CDR3 length equals 13 residues. The CDR3 sequence is CASSLDPRDRLYF. CDR3 coding DNA: TGTGCCAGCAGCTTAGACCCCCGGGACAGACTGTACTTC.